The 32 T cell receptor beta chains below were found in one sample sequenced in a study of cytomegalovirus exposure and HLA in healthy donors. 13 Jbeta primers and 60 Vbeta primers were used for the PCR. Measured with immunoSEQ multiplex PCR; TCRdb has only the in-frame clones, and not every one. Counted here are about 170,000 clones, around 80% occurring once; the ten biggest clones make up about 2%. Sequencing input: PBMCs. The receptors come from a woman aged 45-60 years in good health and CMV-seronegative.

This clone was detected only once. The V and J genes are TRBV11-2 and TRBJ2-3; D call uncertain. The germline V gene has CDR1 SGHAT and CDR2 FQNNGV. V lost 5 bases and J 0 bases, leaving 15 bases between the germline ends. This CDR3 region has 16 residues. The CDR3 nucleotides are TGTGCCAGCAGCATGGAGCCCAAGTCAAGCACAGATACGCAGTATTTT. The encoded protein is CASSMEPKSSTDTQYF.

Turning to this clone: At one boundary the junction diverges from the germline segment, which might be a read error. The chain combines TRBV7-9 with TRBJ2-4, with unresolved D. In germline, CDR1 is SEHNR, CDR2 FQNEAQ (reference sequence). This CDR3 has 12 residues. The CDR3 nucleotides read TGTTCCAGCAGCGACAACAAGTACGGCGAGTACTTC. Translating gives CSSSDNKYGEYF.

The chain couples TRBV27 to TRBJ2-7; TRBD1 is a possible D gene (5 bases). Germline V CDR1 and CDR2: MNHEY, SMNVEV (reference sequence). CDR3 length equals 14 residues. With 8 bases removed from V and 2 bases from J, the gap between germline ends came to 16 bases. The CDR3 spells CASSYRLGPYEQYF. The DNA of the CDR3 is TGTGCCAGCTCGTACCGCCTGGGGCCCTACGAGCAGTACTTC.

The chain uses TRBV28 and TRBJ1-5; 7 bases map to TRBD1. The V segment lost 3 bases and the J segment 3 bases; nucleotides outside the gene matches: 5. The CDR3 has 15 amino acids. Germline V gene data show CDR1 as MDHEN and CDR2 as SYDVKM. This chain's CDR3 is CASSFGDRDNQPQHF. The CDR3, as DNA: TGTGCCAGCAGTTTTGGAGACAGGGACAATCAGCCCCAGCATTTT.

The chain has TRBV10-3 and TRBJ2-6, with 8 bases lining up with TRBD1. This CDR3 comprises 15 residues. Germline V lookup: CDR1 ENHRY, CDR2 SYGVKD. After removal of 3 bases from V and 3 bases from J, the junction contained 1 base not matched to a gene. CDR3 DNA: TGTGCCATCAGTGACAGGGGGCTTGGGGCCAACGTCCTGACTTTC. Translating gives CAISDRGLGANVLTF.

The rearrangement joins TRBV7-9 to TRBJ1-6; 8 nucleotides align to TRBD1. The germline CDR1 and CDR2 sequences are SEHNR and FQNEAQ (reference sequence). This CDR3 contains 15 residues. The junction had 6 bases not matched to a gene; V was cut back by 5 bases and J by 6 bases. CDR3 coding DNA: TGTGCCAGCAGCCCAGACAGGGGCGGTAATTCACCCCTCCACTTT. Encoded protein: CASSPDRGGNSPLHF. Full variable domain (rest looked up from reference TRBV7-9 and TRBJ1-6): DTGVSQNPRHKITKRGQNVTFRCDPISEHNRLYWYRQTLGQGPEFLTYFQNEAQLEKSRLLSDRFSAERPKGSFSTLEIQRTEQGDSAMYLCASSPDRGGNSPLHFGNGTRLTVT.

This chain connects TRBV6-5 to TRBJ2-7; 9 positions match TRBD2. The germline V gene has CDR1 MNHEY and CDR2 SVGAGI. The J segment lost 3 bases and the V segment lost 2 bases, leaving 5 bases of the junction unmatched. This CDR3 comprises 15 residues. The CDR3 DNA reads TGTGCCAGCAGTTACCGGGGACTAGCACACTACGAGCAGTACTTC. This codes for CASSYRGLAHYEQYF.

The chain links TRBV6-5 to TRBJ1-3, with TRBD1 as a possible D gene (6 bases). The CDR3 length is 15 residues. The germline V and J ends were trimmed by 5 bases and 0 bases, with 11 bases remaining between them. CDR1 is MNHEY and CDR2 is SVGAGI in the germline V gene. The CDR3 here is CASSTDRYSGNTIYF. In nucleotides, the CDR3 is TGTGCCAGCAGTACGGACAGATACTCTGGAAACACCATATATTTT.

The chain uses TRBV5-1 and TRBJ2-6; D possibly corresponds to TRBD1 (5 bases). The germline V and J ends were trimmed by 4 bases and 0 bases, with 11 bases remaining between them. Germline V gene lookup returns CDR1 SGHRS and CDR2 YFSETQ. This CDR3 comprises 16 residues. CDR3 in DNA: TGCGCCAGCAGCCGTGACAGTAACTCTGGGGCCAACGTCCTGACTTTC. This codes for CASSRDSNSGANVLTF.

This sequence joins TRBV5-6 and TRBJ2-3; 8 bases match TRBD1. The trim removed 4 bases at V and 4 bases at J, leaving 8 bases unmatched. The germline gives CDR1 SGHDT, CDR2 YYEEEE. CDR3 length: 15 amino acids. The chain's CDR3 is CASSRDRGASDTQYF. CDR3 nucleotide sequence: TGTGCCAGCAGCCGTGACAGGGGCGCATCAGATACGCAGTATTTT.

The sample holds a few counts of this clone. CDR3 amino acids: CASSILTEAFF. For the CDR3, the DNA is TGTGCCAGTAGTATACTCACTGAAGCTTTCTTT. The chain joins TRBV19 to TRBJ1-1; D call uncertain. Germline V CDR1 and CDR2: LNHDA, SQIVND (reference sequence). There are 11 residues in the CDR3. The germline V and J ends were trimmed by 2 bases and 4 bases, with 2 bases remaining between them.

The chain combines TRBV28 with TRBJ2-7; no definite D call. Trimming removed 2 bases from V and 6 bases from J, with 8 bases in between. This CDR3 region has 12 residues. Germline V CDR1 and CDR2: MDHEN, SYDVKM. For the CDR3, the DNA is TGTGCCAGCAGTTTAGCGGTGGCCGAGCAGTACTTC. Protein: CASSLAVAEQYF.

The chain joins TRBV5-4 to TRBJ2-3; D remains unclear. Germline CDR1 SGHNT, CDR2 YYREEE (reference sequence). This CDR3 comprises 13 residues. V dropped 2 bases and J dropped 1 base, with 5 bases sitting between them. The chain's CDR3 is CASSFEGTDTQYF. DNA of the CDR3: TGTGCCAGCAGCTTTGAGGGCACAGATACGCAGTATTTT.

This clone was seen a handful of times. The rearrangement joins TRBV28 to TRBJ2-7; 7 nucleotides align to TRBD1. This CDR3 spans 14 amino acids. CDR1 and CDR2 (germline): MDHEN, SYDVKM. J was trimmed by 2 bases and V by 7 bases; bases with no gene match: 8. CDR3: CASTDRQGAYEQYF. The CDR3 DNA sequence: TGTGCCAGCACTGACCGCCAGGGGGCCTACGAGCAGTACTTC.

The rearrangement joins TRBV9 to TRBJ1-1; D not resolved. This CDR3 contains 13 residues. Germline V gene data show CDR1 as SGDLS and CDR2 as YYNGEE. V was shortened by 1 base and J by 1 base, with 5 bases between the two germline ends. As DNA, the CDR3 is TGTGCCAGCAGCGTAAACAGGAACACTGAAGCTTTCTTT. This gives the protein CASSVNRNTEAFF.

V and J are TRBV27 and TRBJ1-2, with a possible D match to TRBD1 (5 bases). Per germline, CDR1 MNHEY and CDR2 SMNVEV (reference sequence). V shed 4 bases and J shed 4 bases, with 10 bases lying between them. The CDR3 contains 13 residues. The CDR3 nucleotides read TGTGCCAGCAGTTCGGGCAGGGCCTATGGCTACACCTTC. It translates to CASSSGRAYGYTF.

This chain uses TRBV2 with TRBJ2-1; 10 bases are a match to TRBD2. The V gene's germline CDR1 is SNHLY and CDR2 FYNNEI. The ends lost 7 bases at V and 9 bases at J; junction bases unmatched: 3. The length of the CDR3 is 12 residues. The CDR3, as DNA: TGTGCCAGCAAATTAGCGGGAGGTGAGCAGTTCTTC. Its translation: CASKLAGGEQFF.

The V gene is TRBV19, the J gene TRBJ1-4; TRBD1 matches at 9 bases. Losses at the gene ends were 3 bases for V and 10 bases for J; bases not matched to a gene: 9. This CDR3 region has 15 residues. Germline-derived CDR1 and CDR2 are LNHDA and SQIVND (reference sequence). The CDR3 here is CASSIDRGTEGKLFF. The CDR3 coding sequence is TGTGCCAGTAGTATCGACAGGGGGACCGAGGGAAAACTGTTTTTT.

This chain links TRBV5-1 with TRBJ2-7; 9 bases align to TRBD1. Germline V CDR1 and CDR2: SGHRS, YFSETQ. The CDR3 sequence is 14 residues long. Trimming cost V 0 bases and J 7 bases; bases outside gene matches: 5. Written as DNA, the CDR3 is TGCGCCAGCAGCTTGGACGGGACAGGGAGGGAGCAGTACTTC. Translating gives CASSLDGTGREQYF.

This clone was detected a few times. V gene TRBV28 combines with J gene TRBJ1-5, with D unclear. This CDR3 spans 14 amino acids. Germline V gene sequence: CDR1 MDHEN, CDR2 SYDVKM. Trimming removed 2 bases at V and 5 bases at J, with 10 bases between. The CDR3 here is CASSLPVLYQPQHF. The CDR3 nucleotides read TGTGCCAGCAGTTTACCAGTCCTTTATCAGCCCCAGCATTTT.

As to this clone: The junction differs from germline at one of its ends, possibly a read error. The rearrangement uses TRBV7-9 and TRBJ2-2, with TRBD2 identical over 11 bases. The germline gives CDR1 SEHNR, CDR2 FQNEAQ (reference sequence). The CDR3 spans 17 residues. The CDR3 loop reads CSSSIGRTSGFTGELFF. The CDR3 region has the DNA TGTTCCAGCAGCATAGGGCGGACTAGCGGGTTCACCGGGGAGCTGTTTTTT.

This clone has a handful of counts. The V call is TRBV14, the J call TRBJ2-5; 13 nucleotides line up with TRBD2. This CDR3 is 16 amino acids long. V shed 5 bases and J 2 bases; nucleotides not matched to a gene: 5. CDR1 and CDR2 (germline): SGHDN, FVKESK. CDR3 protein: CASSRLAGGLQETQYF. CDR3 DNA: TGTGCCAGCAGCAGACTAGCGGGGGGCCTACAAGAGACCCAGTACTTC.

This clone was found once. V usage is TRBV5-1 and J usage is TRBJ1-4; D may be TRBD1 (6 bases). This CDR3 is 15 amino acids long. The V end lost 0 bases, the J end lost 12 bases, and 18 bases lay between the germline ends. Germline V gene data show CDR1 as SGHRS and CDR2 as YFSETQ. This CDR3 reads CASSLEFGGAGELFF. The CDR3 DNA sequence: TGCGCCAGCAGCTTGGAGTTCGGGGGGGCTGGGGAACTGTTTTTT.

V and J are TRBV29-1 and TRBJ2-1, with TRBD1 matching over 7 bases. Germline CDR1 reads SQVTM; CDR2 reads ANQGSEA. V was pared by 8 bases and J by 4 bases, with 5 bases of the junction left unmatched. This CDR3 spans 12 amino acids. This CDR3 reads CSSTGIYNEQFF. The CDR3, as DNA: TGCAGCTCGACAGGGATTTACAATGAGCAGTTCTTC.

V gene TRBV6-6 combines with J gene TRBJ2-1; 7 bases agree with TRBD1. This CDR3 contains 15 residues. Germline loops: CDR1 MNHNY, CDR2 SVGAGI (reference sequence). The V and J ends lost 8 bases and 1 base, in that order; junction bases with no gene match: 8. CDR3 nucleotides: TGTGCCAGCGGGTTAACAGGGGCTTCCTACAATGAGCAGTTCTTC. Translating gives CASGLTGASYNEQFF.

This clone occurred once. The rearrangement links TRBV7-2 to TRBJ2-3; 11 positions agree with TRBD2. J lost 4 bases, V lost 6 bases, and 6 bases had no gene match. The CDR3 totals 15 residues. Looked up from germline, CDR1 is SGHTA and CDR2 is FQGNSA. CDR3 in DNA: TGTGCCAGCAGACCAACTAGCGGGGGCCCAGATACGCAGTATTTT. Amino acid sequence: CASRPTSGGPDTQYF.

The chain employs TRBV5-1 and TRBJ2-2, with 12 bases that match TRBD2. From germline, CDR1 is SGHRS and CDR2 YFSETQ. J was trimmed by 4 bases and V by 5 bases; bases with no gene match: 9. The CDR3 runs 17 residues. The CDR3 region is CASRERLAGGITGELFF. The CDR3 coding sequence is TGCGCCAGCAGGGAACGGCTAGCGGGAGGGATCACCGGGGAGCTGTTTTTT. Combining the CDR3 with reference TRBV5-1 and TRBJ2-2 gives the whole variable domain KAGVTQTPRYLIKTRGQQVTLSCSPISGHRSVSWYQQTPGQGLQFLFEYFSETQRNKGNFPGRFSGRQFSNSRSEMNVSTLELGDSALYLCASRERLAGGITGELFFGEGSRLTVL.

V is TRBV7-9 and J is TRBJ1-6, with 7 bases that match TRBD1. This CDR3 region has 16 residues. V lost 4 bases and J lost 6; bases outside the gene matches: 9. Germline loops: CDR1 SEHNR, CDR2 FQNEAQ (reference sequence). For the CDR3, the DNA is TGTGCCAGCAGCTCGGACAGGAGCATAGTTAATTCACCCCTCCACTTT. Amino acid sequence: CASSSDRSIVNSPLHF.

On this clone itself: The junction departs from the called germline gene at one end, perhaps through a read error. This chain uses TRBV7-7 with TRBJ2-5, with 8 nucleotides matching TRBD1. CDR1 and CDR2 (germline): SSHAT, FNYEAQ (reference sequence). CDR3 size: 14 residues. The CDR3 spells CASSPGQGQETQYF. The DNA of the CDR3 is TGTGCTAGCAGCCCAGGACAGGGCCAAGAGACCCAGTACTTC.

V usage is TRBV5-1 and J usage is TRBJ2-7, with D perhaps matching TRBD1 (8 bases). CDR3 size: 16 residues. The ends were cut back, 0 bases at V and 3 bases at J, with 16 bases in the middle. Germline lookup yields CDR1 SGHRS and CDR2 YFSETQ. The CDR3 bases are TGCGCCAGCAGCTTGGACGGACAGGGAGGGGTCTACGAGCAGTACTTC. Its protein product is CASSLDGQGGVYEQYF.

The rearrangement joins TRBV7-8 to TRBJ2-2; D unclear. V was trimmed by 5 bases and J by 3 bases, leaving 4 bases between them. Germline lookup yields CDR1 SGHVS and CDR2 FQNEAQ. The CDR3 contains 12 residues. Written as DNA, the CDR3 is TGTGCCAGCAGCACGGACACCGGGGAGCTGTTTTTT. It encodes CASSTDTGELFF.

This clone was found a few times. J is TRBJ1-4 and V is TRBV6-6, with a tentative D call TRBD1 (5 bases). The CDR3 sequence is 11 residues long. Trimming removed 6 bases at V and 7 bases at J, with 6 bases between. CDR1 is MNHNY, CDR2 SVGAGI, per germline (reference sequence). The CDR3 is CASRGGEKLFF. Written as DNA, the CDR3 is TGTGCCAGCAGGGGGGGTGAAAAACTGTTTTTT.